These 3 T cell receptor beta chains came from one sample sequenced in a study of blood T cell repertoires in COVID-19. Only in-frame clones appear in the TCRdb table, and some are missing; sequencing was by immunoSEQ multiplex PCR. The sample yields roughly 81,000 clones, 70% to 90% seen once. The sequencing input was peripheral blood. These receptor sequences come from a man aged 35 to 55 with acute or convalescent COVID-19.

A few counts support this clone. The rearrangement joins TRBV29-1 to TRBJ2-7; 8 bases map to TRBD1. The germline CDR1 and CDR2 sequences are SQVTM and ANQGSEA. J was trimmed by 5 bases and V by 8 bases; bases with no gene match: 5. CDR3 size: 11 residues. The CDR3 protein is CSTQTGDEQYF. The CDR3 DNA follows: TGCAGCACGCAGACAGGGGACGAGCAGTACTTC.

The rearrangement uses TRBV25-1 and TRBJ1-4; 7 bases map to TRBD1. This CDR3 comprises 14 residues. J was trimmed by 0 bases and V by 6 bases; bases with no gene match: 1. Germline CDR1 MGHDK, CDR2 SYGVNS. The CDR3 region is CASSQGATNEKLFF. The CDR3 nucleotides are TGTGCCAGCAGCCAGGGGGCAACTAATGAAAAACTGTTTTTT.

The V and J genes are TRBV6-2 or TRBV6-3 and TRBJ1-1, with D possibly matching TRBD1 (6 bases). The V end was cut by 6 bases, the J end by 3 bases, with 23 bases between. Germline values: CDR1 MNHEY, CDR2 SVGEGT. The CDR3 loop spans 17 amino acids. Written as DNA, the CDR3 is TGTGCCAGCAGCACAATCGACTTTGGGGGGGCCGACACTGAAGCTTTCTTT. It is translated as CASSTIDFGGADTEAFF.